One sample yielded the 13 T cell receptor beta chains listed below, sequenced in a study of vaccination effects on CD4 cells after COVID-19. Expansion with viral peptide pools was applied to antigen-specific CD4+ T cells by the ViraFEST assay prior to sequencing. Subsequent to a culture period of more than 9 days, CD4+ T cells were isolated. The person was diagnosed with PCR-confirmed SARS-CoV-2 infection between March and December 2020. Only in-frame clones appear in the TCRdb table, and some are missing; sequencing was by immunoSEQ multiplex PCR. The table records around 46,000 clones, roughly 70% of them present only once. Their cognate antigens are unknown. Sequencing used CD4+ T cells from PBMCs cultured with a peptide pool, obtained before COVID-19 vaccination. The receptors derive from a human donor who had a prior SARS-CoV-2 infection.

This clone was counted only a few times. The V gene is TRBV6-5, the J gene TRBJ2-3, with D maybe TRBD2 (6 bases). The CDR3 runs 15 residues. V was trimmed by 5 bases and J by 10 bases, leaving 22 bases between them. Germline V gives CDR1 MNHEY, CDR2 SVGAGI. The CDR3 DNA sequence: TGTGCCAGCAGTACCCTCGGTGGGGGAGGTAAGGCGCAGTATTTT. Its translation is CASSTLGGGGKAQYF.

The gene calls are TRBV5-1 and TRBJ1-1; D is unclear. The CDR3 is made up of 17 amino acids. From germline, CDR1 is SGHRS and CDR2 YFSETQ. The V end lost 4 bases, the J end lost 1 base, and 20 bases lay between the germline ends. The CDR3 DNA follows: TGCGCCAGCAGCGTCGCGGCGGGCCGTTATCAGAACACTGAAGCTTTCTTT. Its translation: CASSVAAGRYQNTEAFF.

The chain joins TRBV29-1 to TRBJ2-1; maybe TRBD2 (6 bases). The CDR3 length is 13 residues. Germline values: CDR1 SQVTM, CDR2 ANQGSEA. Trimming took off 3 bases at V and 8 bases at J, with 14 bases between the two ends. This CDR3 is CSVDGLAFDEQFF. The CDR3 DNA follows: TGCAGCGTTGACGGCCTAGCGTTCGATGAGCAGTTCTTC.

The rearrangement joins TRBV19 to TRBJ2-5; 9 bases align to TRBD2. Germline V gene lookup returns CDR1 LNHDA and CDR2 SQIVND (reference sequence). V was clipped by 4 bases and J by 5 bases; unmatched bases: 5. CDR3 length: 14 residues. CDR3 loop: CASSRGTSLETQYF. DNA of the CDR3: TGTGCCAGTAGTAGGGGGACTAGCTTGGAGACCCAGTACTTC.

The chain uses TRBV5-5 and TRBJ2-7; TRBD2 matches at 11 bases. The CDR3 contains 15 residues. Germline assignment: CDR1 SGHKS and CDR2 YYEKEE (reference sequence). Germline trimming cut 1 base from V and 6 bases from J; bases unmatched to any gene: 6. The CDR3 protein is CASSLWLAGGSEQYF. Here the CDR3 DNA reads TGTGCCAGCAGCTTGTGGCTAGCGGGAGGAAGCGAGCAGTACTTC.

V usage is TRBV24-1 and J usage is TRBJ2-1, with 8 bases fitting TRBD2. V was pared by 5 bases and J by 2 bases, with 16 bases of the junction left unmatched. This CDR3 is built from 19 residues. CDR1 is KGHDR and CDR2 is SFDVKD in the germline V gene. CDR3 DNA sequence: TGTGCCACCAGTGTCGATGCCATCTTAGCGGGATATCCCTACAATGAGCAGTTCTTC. It is translated as CATSVDAILAGYPYNEQFF.

Only a few counts were recorded for this clone. The rearrangement links TRBV2 to TRBJ2-6; D may be TRBD2 (5 bases). V lost 7 bases, J lost 1 base, and 8 bases lay in between. The CDR3 has 14 amino acids. Looked up from germline, CDR1 is SNHLY and CDR2 is FYNNEI. The CDR3 region has the DNA TGTGCCAGCAAAGCGGAATCTGGGGCCAACGTCCTGACTTTC. Amino acids: CASKAESGANVLTF.

The rearrangement joins TRBV4-2 to TRBJ1-2; TRBD1 is a possible D gene (5 bases). The CDR3 loop spans 15 amino acids. Germline CDR1 LGHNA, CDR2 YNFKEQ. Trimming pared 5 bases from V and 0 bases from J, leaving 13 bases between. This CDR3 reads CASSTRQLANYGYTF. The CDR3 bases are TGTGCCAGCAGCACTCGACAGCTCGCTAACTATGGCTACACCTTC.

Only a few counts were recorded for this clone. This sequence joins TRBV19 and TRBJ2-5; either TRBD1 or TRBD2 may fit D (5 bases each). The CDR3 runs to 17 residues. The germline V and J ends were trimmed by 6 bases and 2 bases, with 22 bases remaining between them. The germline gives CDR1 LNHDA, CDR2 SQIVND (reference sequence). CDR3 sequence: CASRKTGLARTQETQYF. In DNA form, the CDR3 reads TGTGCCAGTAGAAAAACGGGGCTAGCCCGCACACAAGAGACCCAGTACTTC.

V gene TRBV7-3 combines with J gene TRBJ2-7, with 8 bases matching TRBD2. Germline V CDR1 and CDR2: SGHTA, FQGTGA. This CDR3 has 17 amino acids. J was trimmed by 1 base and V by 2 bases; bases with no gene match: 10. CDR3 bases: TGTGCCAGCAGCTTATCTACGGGAGGGCCTTGGTCCTACGAGCAGTACTTC. It yields the protein CASSLSTGGPWSYEQYF.

The chain links TRBV21-1 to TRBJ2-6; whether TRBD2, the table's D call, matches the DNA was not checked. TRBV21-1 represents a pseudogene. The CDR3 has 18 amino acids. The CDR3 sequence is CASSNSKEVISGANVLTF. The DNA for the CDR3 is TGTGCCAGCAGCAATAGCAAGGAAGTTATCTCTGGGGCCAACGTCCTGACTTTC.

This rearrangement joins TRBV12-3 or TRBV12-4 to TRBJ2-2, with TRBD2 matching 7 bases. The length of the CDR3 is 12 residues. J gave up 5 bases and V 10 bases, and 4 bases lay outside the gene matches. CDR3: CATGGRTGELFF. CDR3 coding DNA: TGTGCCACCGGGGGGAGAACCGGGGAGCTGTTTTTT.

This chain links TRBV18 with TRBJ1-1; D perhaps matches TRBD1 (6 bases). Per the germline V gene, CDR1 is KGHSH and CDR2 is LQKENI. Trimming cost V 5 bases and J 5 bases, with 15 bases left between them. The CDR3 loop spans 14 amino acids. The DNA of the CDR3 is TGTGCCAGCTCATTGGGGGGGGCTCGGACTGAAGCTTTCTTT. Protein sequence: CASSLGGARTEAFF.